These 22 T cell receptor beta chains came from one sample sequenced in a study of blood T cells in healthy people across ages. A second PCR, run for roughly 7 to 12 cycles, used a sample-barcoded 5' primer plus a J-beta primer mix. MiXCR, run by TCRdb on the 5' RACE reads, gives a single entry per CDR3 protein. The top ten clones hold 7.7% of a sample with about 1.7 million distinct CDR3 sequences, roughly 27% of them seen once. What was sequenced was blood. Receptor source: a woman between 25 and 40 years old in good health.

The chain couples TRBV6-6 to TRBJ2-1; 8 bases agree with TRBD2. The J segment lost 2 bases and the V segment lost 7 bases, leaving 10 bases of the junction unmatched. The CDR3 is 16 residues long. Germline V gene data show CDR1 as MNHNY and CDR2 as SVGAGI (reference sequence). The CDR3 here is CASTEKRGWTYNEQFF. The CDR3 DNA is TGTGCCAGCACCGAAAAGCGGGGGTGGACCTACAATGAGCAGTTCTTC.

The V gene is TRBV2, the J gene TRBJ2-6, with D unclear. This CDR3 contains 16 residues. Germline assignment: CDR1 SNHLY and CDR2 FYNNEI. The ends were cut back, 5 bases at V and 0 bases at J, with 11 bases in the middle. CDR3 loop: CASSLESRSGANVLTF. For the CDR3, the DNA is TGTGCCAGCAGTCTCGAATCCCGCTCTGGGGCCAACGTCCTGACTTTC. Complete variable domain (other parts from reference TRBV2 and TRBJ2-6): EPEVTQTPSHQVTQMGQEVILRCVPISNHLYFYWYRQILGQKVEFLVSFYNNEISEKSEIFDDQFSVERPDGSNFTLKIRSTKLEDSAMYFCASSLESRSGANVLTFGAGSRLTVL.

This clonotype was seen more than once but under ten times. The V gene is TRBV28, the J gene TRBJ2-5; D may correspond to TRBD1 or TRBD2 (7 bases each). This CDR3 has 17 residues. The V and J ends lost 1 base and 3 bases respectively, with 18 bases between them. Germline assignment: CDR1 MDHEN and CDR2 SYDVKM. CDR3 nucleotide sequence: TGTGCCAGCAGTTTATCCGTGGGAGGGGGCGCGGAAGAGACCCAGTACTTC. It yields the protein CASSLSVGGGAEETQYF.

A few counts support this clonotype. This chain's CDR3 is CASSLRSGPQHF. CDR3 DNA sequence: TGTGCCAGCAGCTTAAGGAGTGGGCCCCAGCATTTT. The rearrangement joins TRBV7-2 to TRBJ1-5; no clear D gene. Deletions cut 2 bases from V and 9 bases from J, with 8 bases between. This CDR3 has 12 amino acids. Germline V gene data show CDR1 as SGHTA and CDR2 as FQGNSA.

In its sample, this clonotype was seen a few times. The J gene is TRBJ1-1, the V gene TRBV3-1; D unclear. CDR1 and CDR2 from the germline V gene are LGHDT and YNNKEL (reference sequence). The V end lost 3 bases, the J end lost 3 bases, and 8 bases lay between the germline ends. CDR3 length: 13 residues. CDR3 amino acids: CASSQEVYTEAFF. The CDR3 coding sequence is TGTGCCAGCAGCCAGGAGGTGTACACTGAAGCTTTCTTT.

This clonotype has more than one count but fewer than ten. The chain combines TRBV27 with TRBJ2-1, with D possibly TRBD2 on 5 matching bases. The CDR3 extends over 14 amino acids. CDR1 MNHEY and CDR2 SMNVEV come from the germline V gene (reference sequence). V was pared by 2 bases and J by 6 bases, with 11 bases between. CDR3 amino acids: CASSLPGRGNEQFF. The CDR3, as DNA: TGTGCCAGCAGTTTACCGGGGAGAGGCAATGAGCAGTTCTTC.

The sample holds a few counts of this clonotype. The chain's CDR3 is CSAESTGLLDTEAFF. In DNA, the CDR3 is TGCAGTGCTGAGTCGACAGGCCTCCTTGACACTGAAGCTTTCTTT. The chain joins TRBV20-1 to TRBJ1-1, with TRBD1 as a possible D gene (6 bases). The V gene's germline CDR1 is DFQATT and CDR2 SNEGSKA (reference sequence). V was shortened by 5 bases and J by 3 bases, with 19 bases between the two germline ends. This CDR3 contains 15 residues.

This clonotype was recorded at least ten times. The chain combines TRBV12-3 or TRBV12-4 with TRBJ2-3, with D possibly being TRBD1 or TRBD2 (6 bases each). V was pared by 2 bases and J by 3 bases, with 12 bases between. The CDR3 has 15 amino acids. The CDR3 nucleotides read TGTGCCAGCAGTTTATGGGGGGCGAATACAGATACGCAGTATTTT. This gives the protein CASSLWGANTDTQYF.

The sample holds a few counts of this clonotype. A much larger clone differs by one base, so this may be a read error. This chain connects TRBV12-3 or TRBV12-4 to TRBJ2-5, with 7 nucleotides matching TRBD2. The end of the DNA aligns better with TRBJ2-1, so the J call may be wrong. This CDR3 spans 13 amino acids. DNA of the CDR3: TGTGCCAGCAGCGGACTAGTGCAAGAGACCCAGTTCTTC. Protein sequence: CASSGLVQETQFF.

This clonotype was seen only a few times. The chain couples TRBV28 to TRBJ2-7, with D perhaps matching TRBD1 (5 bases). Germline loops: CDR1 MDHEN, CDR2 SYDVKM. Between the trimmed V and J ends, which lost 3 bases and 2 bases, there was a span of 17 bases. The CDR3 consists of 16 residues. DNA of the CDR3: TGTGCCAGCAGTTTTGGGGCCTTGGGCAAAACCTACGAGCAGTACTTC. It specifies CASSFGALGKTYEQYF.

The V gene is TRBV4-1, the J gene TRBJ1-6; D is unclear. In germline, CDR1 is MGHRA, CDR2 YSYEKL. The CDR3 consists of 13 residues. Trimming took off 0 bases at V and 9 bases at J, with 6 bases between the two ends. CDR3 sequence (DNA): TGCGCCAGCAGCCAAGACGGAGGTTCACCCCTCCACTTT. Protein sequence: CASSQDGGSPLHF.

This clonotype was observed at least ten times. The genes are TRBV29-1 and TRBJ2-1; 13 positions match TRBD2. This CDR3 is built from 16 residues. Trimming removed 5 bases from V and 4 bases from J; junction bases left unmatched: 8. Looked up from germline, CDR1 is SQVTM and CDR2 is ANQGSEA. CDR3 residues: CSVLGGLAGYYNEQFF. The CDR3 bases are TGCAGCGTTCTAGGGGGACTAGCGGGATATTACAATGAGCAGTTCTTC.

This clonotype was observed a single time. The chain has TRBV9 and TRBJ2-7, with D maybe TRBD1 (7 bases). Trimming shortened V by 4 bases and J by 3 bases, and 17 bases separated the two germline ends. This CDR3 has 15 amino acids. CDR1 and CDR2 from the germline V gene are SGDLS and YYNGEE. The CDR3 DNA reads as TGTGCCAGCAGCCCGAGACAGGGAGGCGGCTACGAGCAGTACGTC. Its translation: CASSPRQGGGYEQYV.

Note on this clonotype: This may be a read error: a much more frequent sequence differs by one nucleotide. This chain connects TRBV20-1 to TRBJ2-5; 11 positions match TRBD2. The junction had 5 bases not matched to a gene; V was cut back by 6 bases and J by 5 bases. This CDR3 spans 13 amino acids. Germline assignment: CDR1 DFQATT and CDR2 SNEGSKA (reference sequence). This CDR3 reads CSARLAGSETQYF. The DNA of the CDR3 is TGCAGTGCCAGACTAGCGGGAAGTGAGACCCAGTACTTC.

This sequence joins TRBV28 and TRBJ2-4, with 7 positions matching TRBD1. The CDR3 length is 15 residues. Germline assignment: CDR1 MDHEN and CDR2 SYDVKM. Unmatched junction bases numbered 17, after V lost 5 bases and J lost 13 bases. The CDR3 reads CASSPSGQSTYGQYF. The CDR3 DNA reads as TGTGCCAGCAGTCCCTCGGGACAGTCAACCTACGGGCAGTACTTC.

V usage is TRBV7-9 and J usage is TRBJ2-3; D is possibly TRBD2 (6 bases). The CDR3 spans 15 residues. V lost 4 bases to trimming and J lost 4 bases, with 15 bases between them. Looked up from germline, CDR1 is SEHNR and CDR2 is FQNEAQ (reference sequence). The CDR3 sequence is CASSSDSGGADTQYF. Here the CDR3 DNA reads TGTGCCAGCAGCTCAGATAGCGGAGGGGCAGATACGCAGTATTTT.

Only a few counts were recorded for this clonotype. The gene calls are TRBV12-3 or TRBV12-4 and TRBJ2-3; D possibly corresponds to TRBD2 (6 bases). The CDR3 loop spans 13 amino acids. Trimming shortened V by 7 bases and J by 4 bases, and 12 bases separated the two germline ends. The CDR3 DNA follows: TGTGCCAGCACTCGCAGGAGGGCAGATACGCAGTATTTT. The encoded protein is CASTRRRADTQYF.

This clonotype appeared a few times. The V call is TRBV2, the J call TRBJ2-1; 8 bases match TRBD1. Germline loops: CDR1 SNHLY, CDR2 FYNNEI. With V trimmed by 2 bases and J by 5 bases, 8 bases remained unmatched. The CDR3 is 16 amino acids. CDR3 residues: CASSETRGRLNNEQFF. In DNA, the CDR3 is TGTGCCAGCAGTGAAACCAGGGGGCGCCTAAACAATGAGCAGTTCTTC.

This clonotype was detected a few times. V gene TRBV10-3 combines with J gene TRBJ1-1; the match to TRBD1 covers 9 bases. This CDR3 spans 15 amino acids. CDR1 ENHRY and CDR2 SYGVKD come from the germline V gene. Trimming at V came to 6 bases and at J to 5 bases, leaving 10 bases not matched to a gene. The CDR3 DNA reads TGTGCCATCAGGGCGAGCGGGACAGGGATGACTGAAGCTTTCTTT. As protein: CAIRASGTGMTEAFF.

At least ten counts were recorded for this clonotype. This chain uses TRBV7-3 with TRBJ2-3, with 12 nucleotides matching TRBD2. CDR1 is SGHTA and CDR2 is FQGTGA in the germline V gene. After removal of 2 bases from V and 0 bases from J, the junction contained 6 bases not matched to a gene. The CDR3 totals 18 residues. This CDR3 is CASSLESSGGVSTDTQYF. In nucleotides, the CDR3 is TGTGCCAGCAGCTTAGAGTCTAGCGGGGGGGTTAGCACAGATACGCAGTATTTT. Full variable domain (outside the CDR3, taken from reference TRBV7-3 and TRBJ2-3): GAGVSQTPSNKVTEKGKYVELRCDPISGHTALYWYRQSLGQGPEFLIYFQGTGAADDSGLPNDRFFAVRPEGSVSTLKIQRTERGDSAVYLCASSLESSGGVSTDTQYFGPGTRLTVL.

The chain joins TRBV7-9 to TRBJ2-5; 9 nucleotides agree with TRBD2. V was clipped by 3 bases and J by 11 bases; unmatched bases: 13. CDR3 length: 15 amino acids. Germline V lookup: CDR1 SEHNR, CDR2 FQNEAQ (reference sequence). The CDR3 is CASSLFSGSQREQYF. The CDR3 DNA sequence: TGTGCCAGCAGCTTGTTTAGCGGGAGTCAGCGGGAGCAGTACTTC.

The chain has TRBV4-2 and TRBJ2-7, with D possibly being TRBD1 or TRBD2 (5 bases each). Germline V gene data show CDR1 as LGHNA and CDR2 as YNFKEQ. CDR3 length equals 15 residues. V dropped 1 base and J dropped 7 bases, with 17 bases sitting between them. CDR3: CASSQVRDGREEQYF. Here the CDR3 DNA reads TGTGCCAGCAGCCAAGTACGGGACGGAAGGGAAGAGCAGTACTTC.